This record looks at one T cell receptor (beta chain) sequence and its context. Which antigen it targets is not known. Base qualities are not at hand, and no much larger clone is one base apart. These data originate in a study of technical replicates of blood from several donors (dated by TCRdb to about 2017). The protocol used for the library was the immunoSEQ multiplex PCR assay. What TCRdb holds here is the immuneACCESS table cut down to in-frame rearrangements. Part of the clones is not present; checked against another copy, under half of the missing clones reflect an unresolved V gene, and the others are unexplained. The table for this sample lists about 62,000 clones; just under 90% of them were counted only once. The top ten clones comprise around 5.1% of the sample. Based on the germline V gene, the CDR1 and CDR2 sequences are SGHTA and FQGNSA. The trim is 2 bases for V and 1 base for J, with a gap of 5 bases between the germline ends. The CDR3, cysteine through phenylalanine, is 13 amino acids long. Only the CDR3 DNA stays, 39 bases, in frame from base 1.

This chain joins TRBV7-2 to TRBJ1-1, with the D segment identity uncertain. Source material: PBMCs. This TCR was sampled from a human donor in good health. Some clones in this sample may be carry-over from other donors' samples. The nucleotide sequence reads TGTGCCAGCAGCTTACACAGGAACACTGAAGCTTTCTTT. It encodes CASSLHRNTEAFF.